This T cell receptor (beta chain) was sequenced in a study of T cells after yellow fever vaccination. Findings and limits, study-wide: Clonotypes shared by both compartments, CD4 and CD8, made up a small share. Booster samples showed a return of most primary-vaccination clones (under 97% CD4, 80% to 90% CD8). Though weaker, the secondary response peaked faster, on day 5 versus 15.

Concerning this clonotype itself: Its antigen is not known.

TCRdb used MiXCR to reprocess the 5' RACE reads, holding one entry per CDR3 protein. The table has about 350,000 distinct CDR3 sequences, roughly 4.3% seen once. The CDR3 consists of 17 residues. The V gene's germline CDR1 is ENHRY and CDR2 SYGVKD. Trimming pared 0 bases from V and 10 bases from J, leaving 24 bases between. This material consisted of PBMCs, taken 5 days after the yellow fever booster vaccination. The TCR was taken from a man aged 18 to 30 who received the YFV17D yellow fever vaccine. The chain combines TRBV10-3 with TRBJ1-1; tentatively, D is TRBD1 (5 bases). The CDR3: CAISESKSGQTNRRAFF. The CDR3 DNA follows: TGTGCCATCAGTGAGTCAAAAAGTGGGCAAACCAACAGGAGAGCTTTCTTT.